These 32 T cell receptor beta chains originate from one sample sequenced in a study of blood T cells in healthy people across ages. Next came a second PCR, run for about 6 to 11 cycles, which used a sample-barcoded 5' primer along with a J-beta primer mix. TCRdb called the 5' RACE reads again in MiXCR, with one record for every CDR3 protein. Of some 730,000 distinct CDR3 sequences listed, approximately 22% are singletons. The material sequenced was blood. These receptors were taken from a man between 65 and 79 years old in good health.

This clonotype was recorded only once. The chain recombines TRBV5-1 with TRBJ1-1; TRBD1 is a possible D gene (5 bases). The CDR3 loop spans 15 amino acids. Germline V gene sequence: CDR1 SGHRS, CDR2 YFSETQ. The V end lost 1 base, the J end lost 1 base, and 11 bases lay between the germline ends. In DNA, the CDR3 is TGCGCCAGCAGCTTGCGGGACGACCGGAACACTGAAGCTTTCTTT. Translation: CASSLRDDRNTEAFF.

With regard to this clonotype: One end of the junction does not line up with germline, which may come from a read error. The chain couples TRBV29-1 to TRBJ2-6; 9 bases align to TRBD1. In germline, CDR1 is SQVTM, CDR2 ANQGSEA. The CDR3 runs to 16 residues. CDR3 in amino acids: CIVEDWTGAGANVLTF. The DNA of the CDR3 is TGCATCGTTGAAGATTGGACAGGGGCTGGGGCCAACGTCCTGACTTTC.

This clonotype was seen only a few times. The chain is built from TRBV6-5 and TRBJ1-3; 7 bases match TRBD1. The CDR3 totals 15 residues. In germline, CDR1 is MNHEY, CDR2 SVGAGI. The V gene end was trimmed by 6 bases and the J gene end by 0 bases; junction bases not matched to a gene: 5. CDR3 sequence (DNA): TGTGCCAGCAGCTTCGGACAGGACTCTGGAAACACCATATATTTT. Its translation: CASSFGQDSGNTIYF.

The chain links TRBV5-1 to TRBJ2-3, with 7 bases identical to TRBD1. The CDR3 length is 15 residues. The trim removed 4 bases at V and 0 bases at J, leaving 5 bases unmatched. Per the germline V gene, CDR1 is SGHRS and CDR2 is YFSETQ. The CDR3 loop reads CASSDGQASTDTQYF. DNA of the CDR3: TGCGCCAGCAGCGACGGACAGGCCAGCACAGATACGCAGTATTTT.

The chain employs TRBV4-3 and TRBJ2-3; maybe TRBD1 (5 bases). The J call may be mistaken, given a closer DNA end match to TRBJ1-5. CDR1 LGHNA and CDR2 YSLEER come from the germline V gene. The CDR3 has 17 residues. This CDR3 is CASSPQRGEGSTDTQHF. DNA for the CDR3: TGCGCCAGCAGCCCCCAGAGAGGGGAGGGCTCCACAGATACGCAGCATTTT.

This clonotype has more than one count but fewer than ten. Sequence at one end of the junction differs from germline and may be a read error. The chain uses TRBV3-1 and TRBJ1-5; D is unclear. Per germline, CDR1 LGHDT and CDR2 YNNKEL (reference sequence). The CDR3 is 11 amino acids. CDR3 residues: CASGYNRPQHF. CDR3 DNA: TGTGCCAGCGGCTACAATCGGCCCCAGCATTTT.

This clonotype was detected only a few times. This sequence joins TRBV13 and TRBJ1-1; unclear D gene. The CDR3 length is 12 residues. Per the germline V gene, CDR1 is PRHDT and CDR2 is FYEKMQ (reference sequence). V dropped 6 bases and J dropped 4 bases, with 9 bases sitting between them. Written as DNA, the CDR3 is TGTGCCAGCAGACTTAGCCCCACTGAAGCTTTCTTT. Translating it yields CASRLSPTEAFF.

The table lists this clonotype with a few counts. The chain carries TRBV6-6 and TRBJ2-1; D is uncertain. Germline-derived CDR1 and CDR2 are MNHNY and SVGAGI (reference sequence). The germline V and J ends were trimmed by 6 bases and 1 base, with 13 bases remaining between them. CDR3 length: 15 amino acids. CDR3 in amino acids: CASSQARRSYNEQFF. The CDR3 DNA is TGTGCCAGCAGCCAAGCGAGGCGTTCCTACAATGAGCAGTTCTTC.

The chain uses TRBV6-5 and TRBJ2-7, with D uncertain. Matching the DNA end better, TRBJ2-1 makes the J call doubtful. The CDR3 consists of 15 residues. Germline loops: CDR1 MNHEY, CDR2 SVGAGI. The CDR3 reads CASIPPGHGKNEQFF. DNA for the CDR3: TGTGCCAGCATACCCCCGGGCCATGGTAAGAATGAGCAGTTCTTC.

This chain joins TRBV5-1 and TRBJ2-1, with 7 bases aligning to TRBD1. With 4 bases clipped from V and 7 bases from J, the junction kept 8 bases outside the gene matches. From germline, CDR1 is SGHRS and CDR2 YFSETQ. CDR3 size: 14 residues. The CDR3 reads CASSDLRGQNEQFF. The CDR3 DNA is TGCGCCAGCAGCGACCTGAGGGGGCAAAATGAGCAGTTCTTC.

V gene TRBV21-1 combines with J gene TRBJ2-7; no check of the table's D call, TRBD1, against the DNA was made. TRBV21-1 is described as a pseudogene. CDR3 length: 16 residues. The CDR3 DNA follows: TGTGCCAGCAGCAACCACTCCGGGACAGGGGGTTACGAGCAGTACTTC. Protein sequence: CASSNHSGTGGYEQYF.

In regard to this clonotype: One end of the junction does not line up with germline, which may come from a read error. The chain links TRBV9 to TRBJ1-2; a weak D match, TRBD1 (5 bases). There are 13 residues in the CDR3. Per the germline V gene, CDR1 is SGDLS and CDR2 is YYNGEE. The CDR3 loop reads CASSVEQGYGYIF. The CDR3 DNA sequence: TGTGCCAGCAGCGTAGAGCAGGGCTATGGCTACATCTTC. The full variable domain, its missing parts supplied by reference TRBV9 and TRBJ1-2, is DSGVTQTPKHLITATGQRVTLRCSPRSGDLSVYWYQQSLDQGLQFLIQYYNGEERAKGNILERFSAQQFPDLHSELNLSSLELGDSALYFCASSVEQGYGYIFGSGTRLTVV.

The CDR3 region has the DNA TGCGCCAGCAGCTTGTGGACTACGAACACCGGGGAGCTGTTTTTT. Its translation is CASSLWTTNTGELFF. J is TRBJ2-2 and V is TRBV5-1, with D possibly being TRBD2 (6 bases). The V and J ends lost 1 base and 0 bases respectively, with 7 bases between them. Per the germline V gene, CDR1 is SGHRS and CDR2 is YFSETQ. The CDR3 contains 15 residues.

This rearrangement joins TRBV7-2 to TRBJ2-2, with 8 nucleotides matching TRBD1. V shed 3 bases and J 5 bases; nucleotides not matched to a gene: 5. The germline gives CDR1 SGHTA, CDR2 FQGNSA. The CDR3 covers 15 residues. As DNA, the CDR3 is TGTGCCAGCAGCTTCGACAGGGGCTGGACCGGGGAGCTGTTTTTT. As protein: CASSFDRGWTGELFF.

This clonotype was detected only a few times. V usage is TRBV14 and J usage is TRBJ2-5; no clear D gene. The DNA end favors TRBJ2-1, so the J call may be wrong. The germline V gene encodes CDR1 SGHDN and CDR2 FVKESK. This CDR3 region has 14 residues. CDR3 in DNA: TGTGCCAGCAGCCAAGATCTCCGATCGAATGAGCAGTTCTTC. It translates to CASSQDLRSNEQFF.

The table lists this clonotype with a few counts. The V call is TRBV5-1, the J call TRBJ2-3; 9 nucleotides agree with TRBD2. Germline lookup yields CDR1 SGHRS and CDR2 YFSETQ. The CDR3 is 15 residues long. Trimming cost V 3 bases and J 4 bases; bases outside gene matches: 6. CDR3 bases: TGCGCCAGCAGCTCGCGGGAGGGCCTTGCAGATACGCAGTATTTT. This encodes CASSSREGLADTQYF.

This chain links TRBV30 with TRBJ2-6, with D hard to call. The CDR3 is made up of 13 amino acids. Trimming shortened V by 0 bases and J by 4 bases, and 4 bases separated the two germline ends. The V gene's germline CDR1 is GTSNPN and CDR2 SVGIG (reference sequence). CDR3 coding DNA: TGTGCCTGGAGTGTATCCGGGGCCAACGTCCTGACTTTC. Its translation is CAWSVSGANVLTF.

This chain joins TRBV12-3 or TRBV12-4 and TRBJ2-5; maybe TRBD2 (6 bases). Trimming stripped 5 bases from V and 1 base from J, with 20 bases between. The CDR3 spans 17 residues. The CDR3 protein is CASSPRGGVIPQETQYF. CDR3 nucleotides: TGTGCCAGCAGTCCCCGTGGAGGGGTGATACCCCAAGAGACCCAGTACTTC.

This clonotype has a handful of counts. The V and J genes are TRBV20-1 and TRBJ2-5; 9 nucleotides align to TRBD1. Looked up from germline, CDR1 is DFQATT and CDR2 is SNEGSKA (reference sequence). V dropped 2 bases and J dropped 3; count of bases not matched to a gene: 4. The CDR3 consists of 14 residues. CDR3 nucleotides: TGCAGTGCTAGACCGGGACAGGGTAAAGAGACCCAGTACTTC. It encodes CSARPGQGKETQYF.

This clonotype appeared many times. V usage is TRBV20-1 and J usage is TRBJ2-5; D might be TRBD2 (6 bases). CDR3 length: 14 residues. CDR1 is DFQATT and CDR2 is SNEGSKA in the germline V gene (reference sequence). V was pared by 1 base and J by 5 bases, with 14 bases between. The CDR3 here is CSARVVDRGETQYF. The CDR3 nucleotides read TGCAGTGCTAGAGTGGTGGACCGGGGGGAGACCCAGTACTTC.

The rearrangement links TRBV12-3 or TRBV12-4 to TRBJ1-3; no definite D call. The CDR3 is made up of 14 amino acids. Trimming shortened V by 7 bases and J by 0 bases, and 10 bases separated the two germline ends. The CDR3 is CASTETVSGNTIYF. DNA of the CDR3: TGTGCCAGCACCGAGACGGTCTCTGGAAACACCATATATTTT.

This clonotype was counted only a few times. The rearrangement joins TRBV19 to TRBJ2-2, with a possible D match to TRBD1 (6 bases). Trimming stripped 5 bases from V and 1 base from J, with 8 bases between. The CDR3 runs to 14 residues. The germline CDR1 and CDR2 sequences are LNHDA and SQIVND (reference sequence). As DNA, the CDR3 is TGTGCCAGTAGTGAACAGGGGAACACCGGGGAGCTGTTTTTT. Protein product: CASSEQGNTGELFF.

A few counts support this clonotype. This chain uses TRBV18 with TRBJ2-7; D gene uncertain. Germline values: CDR1 KGHSH, CDR2 LQKENI. The CDR3 runs to 13 residues. V was shortened by 1 base and J by 6 bases, with 10 bases between the two germline ends. CDR3 amino acids: CASSPLTVREQYV. The CDR3 DNA is TGTGCCAGCTCACCACTCACAGTTCGCGAGCAGTACGTC.

The chain links TRBV10-3 to TRBJ2-5, with TRBD2 identical over 8 bases. Germline-derived CDR1 and CDR2 are ENHRY and SYGVKD. V shed 3 bases and J 4 bases; nucleotides not matched to a gene: 13. This CDR3 region has 17 residues. Here the CDR3 reads CAISEMMRAGASETQYF. DNA for the CDR3: TGTGCCATCAGTGAAATGATGCGAGCGGGAGCCTCAGAGACCCAGTACTTC.

This clonotype was recorded a few times. The DNA of the CDR3 is TGCAGCGTTGAAGATCAGGGGGCGGGCTATGGCTACACCTTC. Residues: CSVEDQGAGYGYTF. The chain joins TRBV29-1 to TRBJ1-2; the match to TRBD1 covers 8 bases. CDR1 and CDR2 (germline): SQVTM, ANQGSEA. This CDR3 contains 14 residues. The V and J ends lost 0 bases and 4 bases, in that order; junction bases with no gene match: 4.

The chain recombines TRBV7-8 with TRBJ1-1; 12 bases are shared with TRBD1. This CDR3 spans 19 amino acids. CDR1 is SGHVS and CDR2 is FQNEAQ in the germline V gene. The J segment lost 4 bases and the V segment lost 5 bases, leaving 17 bases of the junction unmatched. CDR3 DNA: TGTGCCAGCAGCCCAGAAGGTGGGACAGGGGGCGAGTTTGGCACTGAAGCTTTCTTT. Translation gives CASSPEGGTGGEFGTEAFF.

This clonotype was seen a handful of times. The rearrangement joins TRBV25-1 to TRBJ1-4; a weak D match, TRBD1 (6 bases). Trimming took 8 bases from V and 3 from J, leaving 13 bases between them. The germline gives CDR1 MGHDK, CDR2 SYGVNS. The CDR3 sequence is 14 residues long. This CDR3 is CASGTGRANEKLFF. CDR3 nucleotides: TGTGCCAGCGGAACAGGGCGGGCTAATGAAAAACTGTTTTTT.

This clonotype was counted between two and nine times. The gene calls are TRBV20-1 and TRBJ1-4, with D possibly being TRBD1 (6 bases). CDR1 and CDR2 from the germline V gene are DFQATT and SNEGSKA (reference sequence). V gave up 3 bases and J gave up 3 bases, with 8 bases separating them. CDR3 length: 13 residues. In nucleotides, the CDR3 is TGCAGTGCTAGGGACAGTTCTAATGAAAAACTGTTTTTT. Translated, it gives CSARDSSNEKLFF.

This clonotype was counted at least ten times. The chain is built from TRBV6-6 and TRBJ2-5; TRBD1 matches 9 bases. The CDR3 consists of 14 residues. Germline V gene lookup returns CDR1 MNHNY and CDR2 SVGAGI (reference sequence). Trimming cost V 6 bases and J 4 bases; bases outside gene matches: 6. The CDR3 sequence: CASSSGQGAETQYF. As DNA, the CDR3 is TGTGCCAGCAGCTCGGGACAGGGTGCAGAGACCCAGTACTTC.

V gene TRBV4-2 combines with J gene TRBJ2-3, with 12 bases fitting TRBD1. Germline CDR1 and CDR2: LGHNA and YNFKEQ. There are 16 residues in the CDR3. Trimming at V came to 3 bases and at J to 3 bases, leaving 4 bases not matched to a gene. The CDR3 protein is CASSHRDRGLTDTQYF. The CDR3, as DNA: TGTGCCAGCAGCCACAGGGACAGGGGGCTTACAGATACGCAGTATTTT.

The rearrangement uses TRBV20-1 and TRBJ2-1; perhaps D is TRBD1 or TRBD2 (5 bases each). This CDR3 is 14 amino acids long. Looked up from germline, CDR1 is DFQATT and CDR2 is SNEGSKA (reference sequence). Trimming took 5 bases from V and 6 from J, leaving 17 bases between them. The CDR3 DNA sequence: TGCAGTGCTTCCGGACTCCCGGGGCCCAATGAGCAGTTCTTC. It encodes CSASGLPGPNEQFF.

The rearrangement links TRBV11-3 to TRBJ2-1; 8 nucleotides line up with TRBD2. The CDR3 runs to 15 residues. Germline V gene data show CDR1 as SGHNT and CDR2 as YENEEA. With V trimmed by 6 bases and J by 7 bases, 11 bases remained unmatched. CDR3 in amino acids: CASRISGIGWNEQFF. DNA for the CDR3: TGTGCCAGCAGGATTAGCGGGATAGGATGGAATGAGCAGTTCTTC.